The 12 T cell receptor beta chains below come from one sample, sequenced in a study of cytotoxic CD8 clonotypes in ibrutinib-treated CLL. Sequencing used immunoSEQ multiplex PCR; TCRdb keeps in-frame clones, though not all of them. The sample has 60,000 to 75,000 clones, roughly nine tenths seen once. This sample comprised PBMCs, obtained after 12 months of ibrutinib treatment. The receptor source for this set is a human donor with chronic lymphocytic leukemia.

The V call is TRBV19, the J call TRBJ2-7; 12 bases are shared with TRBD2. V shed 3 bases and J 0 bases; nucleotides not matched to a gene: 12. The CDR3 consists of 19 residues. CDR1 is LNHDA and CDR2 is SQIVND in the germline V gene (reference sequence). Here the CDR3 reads CASSIRTSGTLRGSYEQYF. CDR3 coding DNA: TGTGCCAGTAGTATCCGGACTAGCGGGACCCTCCGGGGCTCCTACGAGCAGTACTTC.

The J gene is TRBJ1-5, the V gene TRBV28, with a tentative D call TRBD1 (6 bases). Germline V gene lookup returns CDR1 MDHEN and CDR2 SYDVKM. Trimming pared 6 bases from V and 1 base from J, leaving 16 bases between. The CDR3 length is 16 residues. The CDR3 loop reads CASSPPGGLSNQPQHF. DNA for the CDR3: TGTGCCAGCAGCCCACCGGGGGGGCTAAGCAATCAGCCCCAGCATTTT. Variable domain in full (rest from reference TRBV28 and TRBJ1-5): DVKVTQSSRYLVKRTGEKVFLECVQDMDHENMFWYRQDPGLGLRLIYFSYDVKMKEKGDIPEGYSVSREKKERFSLILESASTNQTSMYLCASSPPGGLSNQPQHFGDGTRLSIL.

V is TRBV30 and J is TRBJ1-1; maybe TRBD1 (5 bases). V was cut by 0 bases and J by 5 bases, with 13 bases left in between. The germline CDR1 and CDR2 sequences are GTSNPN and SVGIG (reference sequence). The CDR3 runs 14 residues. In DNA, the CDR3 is TGTGCCTGGAGTGTACGAGGGGTGTTGACTGAAGCTTTCTTT. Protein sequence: CAWSVRGVLTEAFF.

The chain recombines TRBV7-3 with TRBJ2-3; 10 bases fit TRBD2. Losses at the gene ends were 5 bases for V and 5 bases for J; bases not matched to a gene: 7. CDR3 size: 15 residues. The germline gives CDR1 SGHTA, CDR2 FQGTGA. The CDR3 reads CASSPSAGGRDTQYF. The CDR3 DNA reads TGTGCCAGCAGCCCCTCAGCGGGAGGGCGAGATACGCAGTATTTT.

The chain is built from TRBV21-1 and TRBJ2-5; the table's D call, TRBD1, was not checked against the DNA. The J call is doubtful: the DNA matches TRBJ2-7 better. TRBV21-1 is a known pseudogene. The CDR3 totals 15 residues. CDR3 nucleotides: TGTGCCAGCAGCAAATCCACAGGGACCTCCTACGAGCAGTACTTC. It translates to CASSKSTGTSYEQYF.

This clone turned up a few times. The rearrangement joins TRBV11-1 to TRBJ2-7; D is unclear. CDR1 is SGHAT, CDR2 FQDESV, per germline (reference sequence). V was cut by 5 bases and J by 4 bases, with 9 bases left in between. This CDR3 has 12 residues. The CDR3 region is CASSPTTYEQYF. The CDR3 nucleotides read TGTGCCAGCAGCCCAACAACTTACGAGCAGTACTTC.

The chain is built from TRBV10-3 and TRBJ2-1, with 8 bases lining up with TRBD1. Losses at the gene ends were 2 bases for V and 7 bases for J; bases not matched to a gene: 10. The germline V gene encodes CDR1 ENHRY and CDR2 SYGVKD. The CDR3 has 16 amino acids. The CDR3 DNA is TGTGCCATCAGTGAGGCAGGGGGCTTTTCGGGGAATGAGCAGTTCTTC. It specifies CAISEAGGFSGNEQFF.

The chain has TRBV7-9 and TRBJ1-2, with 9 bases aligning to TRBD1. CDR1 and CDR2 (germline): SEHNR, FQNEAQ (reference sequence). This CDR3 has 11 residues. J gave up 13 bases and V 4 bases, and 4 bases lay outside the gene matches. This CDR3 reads CASSSGQGFTF. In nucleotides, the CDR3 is TGTGCCAGCAGCTCTGGACAGGGGTTCACCTTC.

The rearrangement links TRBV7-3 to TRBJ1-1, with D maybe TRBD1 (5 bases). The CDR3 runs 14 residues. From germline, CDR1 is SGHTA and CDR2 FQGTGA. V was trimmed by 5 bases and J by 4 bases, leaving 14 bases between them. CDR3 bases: TGTGCCAGCAGCGGGCAGGGTAGGAGCACTGAAGCTTTCTTT. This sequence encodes CASSGQGRSTEAFF. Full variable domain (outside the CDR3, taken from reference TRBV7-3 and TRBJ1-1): GAGVSQTPSNKVTEKGKYVELRCDPISGHTALYWYRQSLGQGPEFLIYFQGTGAADDSGLPNDRFFAVRPEGSVSTLKIQRTERGDSAVYLCASSGQGRSTEAFFGQGTRLTVV.

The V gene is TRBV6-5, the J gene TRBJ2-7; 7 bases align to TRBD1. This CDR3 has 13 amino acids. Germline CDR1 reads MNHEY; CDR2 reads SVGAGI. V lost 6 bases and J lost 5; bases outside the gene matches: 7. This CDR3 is CASRHGQVHEQYF. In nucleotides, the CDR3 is TGTGCCAGCAGACACGGACAGGTCCACGAGCAGTACTTC.

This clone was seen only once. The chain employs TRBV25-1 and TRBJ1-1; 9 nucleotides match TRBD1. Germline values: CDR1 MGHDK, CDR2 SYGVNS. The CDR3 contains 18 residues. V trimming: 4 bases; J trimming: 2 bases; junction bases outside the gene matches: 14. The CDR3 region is CASSGGVGTGLKNTEAFF. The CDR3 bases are TGTGCCAGCAGTGGGGGGGTTGGGACAGGGTTGAAAAACACTGAAGCTTTCTTT.

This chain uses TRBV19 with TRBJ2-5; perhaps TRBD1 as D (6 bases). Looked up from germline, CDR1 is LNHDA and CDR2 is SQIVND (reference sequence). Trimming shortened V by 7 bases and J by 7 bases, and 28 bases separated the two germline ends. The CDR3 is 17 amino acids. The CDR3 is CASTRALNSTGIGTQYF. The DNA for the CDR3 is TGTGCCAGTACTCGAGCCCTCAATTCGACAGGCATCGGGACCCAGTACTTC.